These 13 T cell receptor beta chains were all obtained from the same sample, sequenced in a study of blood T cell repertoires in COVID-19. Measured with immunoSEQ multiplex PCR; TCRdb has only the in-frame clones, and not every one. The table has 130,000 to 150,000 clones, 81% seen once. Material: peripheral blood. The source is a human donor in a cohort sampled during active COVID-19.

This clone appeared a few times. CDR3 amino acids: CASSLDYSSYEQYF. For the CDR3, the DNA is TGTGCCAGCAGCTTAGACTACTCCTCCTACGAGCAGTACTTC. This chain joins TRBV11-2 and TRBJ2-7; D remains ambiguous. Germline V gives CDR1 SGHAT, CDR2 FQNNGV. The CDR3 consists of 14 residues. Trimming pared 0 bases from V and 0 bases from J, leaving 6 bases between.

The sample holds one count of this clone. The genes are TRBV7-9 and TRBJ2-2, with D perhaps TRBD2 (5 bases). This CDR3 spans 17 amino acids. Germline V gives CDR1 SEHNR, CDR2 FQNEAQ (reference sequence). Trimming removed 2 bases from V and 0 bases from J, with 13 bases in between. CDR3 in amino acids: CASSLRRRGSNTGELFF. CDR3 coding DNA: TGTGCCAGCAGCTTACGGAGACGAGGGTCGAACACCGGGGAGCTGTTTTTT.

There are a few counts of this clone. J is TRBJ2-5 and V is TRBV19; 10 bases align to TRBD2. Unmatched junction bases numbered 9, after V lost 4 bases and J lost 4 bases. Per the germline V gene, CDR1 is LNHDA and CDR2 is SQIVND (reference sequence). This CDR3 has 16 amino acids. The CDR3 bases are TGTGCCAGTAGTAGCCCTAGCGGGAGTGTCGGAGAGACCCAGTACTTC. This sequence encodes CASSSPSGSVGETQYF.

The rearrangement uses TRBV7-9 and TRBJ1-5; TRBD1 matches 8 bases. Losses at the gene ends were 3 bases for V and 7 bases for J; bases not matched to a gene: 8. The length of the CDR3 is 15 residues. The V gene's germline CDR1 is SEHNR and CDR2 FQNEAQ (reference sequence). CDR3 amino acids: CASSLDAGGRQPQHF. The CDR3 DNA sequence: TGTGCCAGCAGCTTGGACGCAGGGGGCAGGCAGCCCCAGCATTTT.

As for this clone: Other nucleotide sequences from this sample produce the same CDR3. V is TRBV28 and J is TRBJ2-7; 8 bases match TRBD1. Trimming cost V 9 bases and J 2 bases; bases outside gene matches: 3. Germline CDR1 reads MDHEN; CDR2 reads SYDVKM. The length of the CDR3 is 12 residues. The CDR3: CASRQGPYEQYF. For the CDR3, the DNA is TGTGCCAGTCGACAGGGGCCCTACGAGCAGTACTTC.

The J gene is TRBJ2-3, the V gene TRBV28; D may be TRBD2 (6 bases). Germline lookup yields CDR1 MDHEN and CDR2 SYDVKM. V lost 6 bases to trimming and J lost 3 bases, with 19 bases between them. This CDR3 contains 16 residues. The CDR3 reads CASRLMAGPGTDTQYF. CDR3 in DNA: TGTGCCAGCAGATTAATGGCGGGACCTGGTACAGATACGCAGTATTTT.

V and J are TRBV9 and TRBJ1-3; TRBD1 matches at 8 bases. The CDR3 length is 16 residues. Germline CDR1 SGDLS, CDR2 YYNGEE. V gave up 3 bases and J gave up 0 bases; unmatched junction bases: 5. CDR3 region: CASSAGQGRSGNTIYF. CDR3 DNA: TGTGCCAGCAGCGCCGGACAGGGACGCTCTGGAAACACCATATATTTT.

The chain links TRBV2 to TRBJ2-5, with D possibly being TRBD1 (6 bases). Germline V gene lookup returns CDR1 SNHLY and CDR2 FYNNEI. Deletions cut 6 bases from V and 5 bases from J, with 10 bases between. The CDR3 has 12 amino acids. The CDR3 here is CASRGARETQYF. In nucleotides, the CDR3 is TGTGCCAGCAGGGGGGCTCGGGAGACCCAGTACTTC. The full variable domain, in which reference TRBV2 and TRBJ2-5 provide the parts outside the CDR3, is EPEVTQTPSHQVTQMGQEVILRCVPISNHLYFYWYRQILGQKVEFLVSFYNNEISEKSEIFDDQFSVERPDGSNFTLKIRSTKLEDSAMYFCASRGARETQYFGPGTRLLVL.

The table lists this clone with a few counts. The chain is built from TRBV2 and TRBJ1-4, with 10 bases aligning to TRBD1. Losses at the gene ends were 5 bases for V and 8 bases for J; bases not matched to a gene: 5. CDR1 and CDR2 from the germline V gene are SNHLY and FYNNEI. The CDR3 contains 14 residues. CDR3 sequence: CASSRDRGGEKLFF. In DNA form, the CDR3 reads TGTGCCAGCAGTCGGGACAGGGGAGGCGAAAAACTGTTTTTT.

The chain joins TRBV2 to TRBJ1-4; 9 nucleotides match TRBD1. The CDR3 has 14 residues. The V gene's germline CDR1 is SNHLY and CDR2 FYNNEI. V lost 7 bases to trimming and J lost 8 bases; unmatched junction nucleotides: 8. In nucleotides, the CDR3 is TGTGCCAGCAATGACAGGGGGGAAAGAGAAAAACTGTTTTTT. Translation gives CASNDRGEREKLFF.

A few counts support this clone. This chain uses TRBV27 with TRBJ1-5; no clear D. This CDR3 has 13 residues. V was clipped by 5 bases and J by 6 bases, with 11 bases between them. Germline V gives CDR1 MNHEY, CDR2 SMNVEV (reference sequence). The DNA for the CDR3 is TGTGCCAGCAGTGGAGGGCGAGGTCAGCCCCAGCATTTT. Protein sequence: CASSGGRGQPQHF.

The J gene is TRBJ2-2, the V gene TRBV11-3; D possibly corresponds to TRBD2 (5 bases). From germline, CDR1 is SGHNT and CDR2 YENEEA. The CDR3 is 13 amino acids. Trimming removed 5 bases from V and 5 bases from J, with 9 bases in between. CDR3 sequence reads: CASSIRGTGELFF. The CDR3 nucleotides are TGTGCCAGCAGCATAAGAGGGACCGGGGAGCTGTTTTTT.

The chain uses TRBV7-9 and TRBJ1-6; a possible D gene is TRBD1 (5 bases). CDR1 SEHNR and CDR2 FQNEAQ come from the germline V gene (reference sequence). V lost 5 bases, J lost 5 bases, and 13 bases lay in between. The CDR3 extends over 15 amino acids. The CDR3 DNA reads TGTGCCAGCAGCGCGGGAGGGGTGAATAATTCACCCCTCCACTTT. It yields the protein CASSAGGVNNSPLHF.